The 19 T cell receptor beta chains below were found in one sample sequenced in a study of T cells in Graves' hyperthyroidism and ophthalmopathy. RNA transcripts provided the source from which TCR beta CDR3 regions were amplified. RT-PCR in the first round (using the HTBI primer set) targeted the TCR CDR3. MiXCR was run by TCRdb on the multiplex PCR reads, yielding one entry per CDR3 protein. The table has some 490,000 distinct CDR3 sequences, 15% to 20% seen once. Sequenced: blood. The source of these receptors is a woman aged 25 to 39 with Graves' ophthalmopathy.

This clonotype has a count of ten or more. The chain has TRBV7-2 and TRBJ1-4; 8 nucleotides agree with TRBD1. The trim removed 5 bases at V and 3 bases at J, leaving 8 bases unmatched. Germline lookup yields CDR1 SGHTA and CDR2 FQGNSA. CDR3 length: 16 amino acids. The CDR3 DNA reads TGTGCCAGCAGCCAGGACAGGGTGGCGGCTAATGAAAAACTGTTTTTT. Translation: CASSQDRVAANEKLFF.

This clonotype occurred many times. V gene TRBV20-1 combines with J gene TRBJ2-7; no firm D call. This CDR3 is built from 11 residues. Germline CDR1 and CDR2: DFQATT and SNEGSKA (reference sequence). Trimming took off 2 bases at V and 0 bases at J, with 2 bases between the two ends. CDR3 coding DNA: TGCAGTGCTAGAATCTCCTACGAGCAGTACTTC. This codes for CSARISYEQYF.

This chain uses TRBV6-1 with TRBJ2-1, with 11 bases that match TRBD2. CDR3 size: 16 residues. Germline V gene sequence: CDR1 MNHNS, CDR2 SASEGT. The junction had 13 bases not matched to a gene; V was cut back by 6 bases and J by 9 bases. CDR3 loop: CASSLRGGSGRGEQFF. The CDR3 bases are TGTGCCAGCAGCCTCCGAGGTGGTAGCGGGAGGGGTGAGCAGTTCTTC.

In its sample, this clonotype was seen many times. This chain links TRBV28 with TRBJ1-1; 8 positions agree with TRBD1. Germline trimming cut 5 bases from V and 3 bases from J; bases unmatched to any gene: 8. There are 15 residues in the CDR3. Germline lookup yields CDR1 MDHEN and CDR2 SYDVKM. This chain's CDR3 is CASSGPGQGHTEAFF. The CDR3 nucleotides are TGTGCCAGCAGTGGACCCGGACAGGGACACACTGAAGCTTTCTTT.

This clonotype showed up many times. This CDR3 is CASSPGWGYEQYF. The CDR3 DNA follows: TGTGCCAGCAGTCCAGGGTGGGGCTACGAGCAGTACTTC. The V call is TRBV12-3 or TRBV12-4, the J call TRBJ2-7; TRBD1 is a possible D gene (5 bases). The CDR3 is made up of 13 amino acids. Trimming removed 5 bases from V and 3 bases from J, with 11 bases in between.

The chain recombines TRBV6-2 or TRBV6-3 with TRBJ2-3; a possible D gene is TRBD2 (5 bases). This CDR3 has 14 residues. Germline V gene lookup returns CDR1 MNHEY and CDR2 SVGEGT. Trimming cost V 6 bases and J 3 bases, with 13 bases left between them. The CDR3 is CASRDSGGTDTQYF. CDR3 nucleotide sequence: TGTGCCAGCAGGGACTCCGGAGGAACAGATACGCAGTATTTT.

In this sample, this clonotype turned up a few times. A much more abundant neighbour one base away suggests this may be a read error. The rearrangement uses TRBV28 and TRBJ2-3; 7 nucleotides agree with TRBD2. This CDR3 comprises 17 residues. The trim removed 8 bases at V and 4 bases at J, leaving 18 bases unmatched. Germline V gene data show CDR1 as MDHEN and CDR2 as SYDVKM. CDR3 sequence: CASYTMMPGLTPDTQYF. In DNA form, the CDR3 reads TGTGCCAGCTACACCATGATGCCGGGACTAACGCCAGATACGCAGTATTTT.

V gene TRBV27 combines with J gene TRBJ2-7; perhaps TRBD2 as D (5 bases). CDR1 and CDR2 (germline): MNHEY, SMNVEV (reference sequence). This CDR3 has 13 amino acids. With 6 bases removed from V and 4 bases from J, the gap between germline ends came to 13 bases. The chain's CDR3 is CASSWGERYEQYF. The CDR3 nucleotides read TGTGCCAGCAGCTGGGGAGAACGATACGAGCAGTACTTC.

A word on this clonotype: A read error may be the cause here, since a much bigger clone is one base away. The rearrangement uses TRBV5-1 and TRBJ2-3, with D uncertain. The ends were cut back, 0 bases at V and 1 base at J, with 9 bases in the middle. Germline V gene data show CDR1 as SGHRS and CDR2 as YFSETQ. This CDR3 region has 15 residues. The CDR3 DNA reads as TGCGCCAGCAGCTTGGCCTGGAACGGCACAGATACGCAGTATTTT. As protein: CASSLAWNGTDTQYF. Supplemented by reference TRBV5-1 and TRBJ2-3, the full variable domain reads KAGVTQTPRYLIKTRGQQVTLSCSPISGHRSVSWYQQTPGQGLQFLFEYFSETQRNKGNFPGRFSGRQFSNSRSEMNVSTLELGDSALYLCASSLAWNGTDTQYFGPGTRLTVL.

This sequence joins TRBV5-1 and TRBJ2-3; 7 bases fit TRBD2. V dropped 4 bases and J dropped 3; count of bases not matched to a gene: 23. Germline V gene sequence: CDR1 SGHRS, CDR2 YFSETQ. This CDR3 is built from 20 residues. In nucleotides, the CDR3 is TGCGCCAGCAGCCAAGATCTGGTCTTAGGCGGGAGTGGGGAGACAGATACGCAGTATTTT. Its protein product is CASSQDLVLGGSGETDTQYF.

The sample holds many counts of this clonotype. This rearrangement joins TRBV11-3 to TRBJ1-3; no clear D. CDR3 length: 16 residues. Germline CDR1 SGHNT, CDR2 YENEEA. Deletions cut 1 base from V and 2 bases from J, with 12 bases between. The CDR3, as DNA: TGTGCCAGCAGCTTAGGTCCGCCGGACGCTGGAAACACCATATATTTT. Its protein is CASSLGPPDAGNTIYF.

This clonotype occurred a few times. A junction boundary mismatches the germline segment, possibly from a read error. The chain is built from TRBV6-1 and TRBJ1-4; TRBD1 aligns across 7 bases. Per the germline V gene, CDR1 is MNHNS and CDR2 is SASEGT. CDR3 length: 15 residues. The CDR3 nucleotides read TGTGCCAGCAGAGGGTCGACAGGGCGGGATGAAGAACTGTTTTTT. It specifies CASRGSTGRDEELFF.

The chain has TRBV6-5 and TRBJ2-7; perhaps TRBD1 as D (6 bases). V lost 0 bases to trimming and J lost 7 bases, with 19 bases between them. Germline loops: CDR1 MNHEY, CDR2 SVGAGI. The CDR3 extends over 16 amino acids. CDR3 region: CASSYSGGRGDSEQYF. CDR3 sequence (DNA): TGTGCCAGCAGTTACTCGGGTGGCAGGGGTGATTCAGAGCAGTACTTC.

The rearrangement joins TRBV6-1 to TRBJ1-4; no reliable D call. V was pared by 6 bases and J by 0 bases, with 14 bases between. The CDR3 extends over 16 amino acids. The germline gives CDR1 MNHNS, CDR2 SASEGT. CDR3 nucleotide sequence: TGTGCCAGCAGCCCGGGCCGCCTCACAACTAATGAAAAACTGTTTTTT. Its translation is CASSPGRLTTNEKLFF.

V and J are TRBV5-1 and TRBJ1-4; D remains ambiguous. V lost 4 bases and J lost 4, with 8 bases in between. CDR3 length: 13 residues. The germline gives CDR1 SGHRS, CDR2 YFSETQ. CDR3 coding DNA: TGCGCCAGCAGCCGTGGGAATAATGAAAAACTGTTTTTT. Translation gives CASSRGNNEKLFF.

The chain uses TRBV9 and TRBJ2-1, with 7 positions matching TRBD2. The CDR3 loop spans 13 amino acids. Germline V gene lookup returns CDR1 SGDLS and CDR2 YYNGEE. V lost 7 bases to trimming and J lost 7 bases; unmatched junction nucleotides: 8. The CDR3 sequence: CASERREGNEQFF. The CDR3 DNA sequence: TGTGCCAGCGAACGGAGGGAGGGAAATGAGCAGTTCTTC.

This clonotype occurred a few times. This chain uses TRBV18 with TRBJ2-7; 8 bases match TRBD2. The CDR3 spans 14 residues. V trimming: 4 bases; J trimming: 6 bases; junction bases outside the gene matches: 8. Germline CDR1 is KGHSH and CDR2 is LQKENI. Here the CDR3 reads CASSLRAGDGEQYF. CDR3 in DNA: TGTGCCAGCTCACTCCGAGCGGGAGATGGCGAGCAGTACTTC. The full variable domain, completed using reference TRBV18 and TRBJ2-7, is NAGVMQNPRHLVRRRGQEARLRCSPMKGHSHVYWYRQLPEEGLKFMVYLQKENIIDESGMPKERFSAEFPKEGPSILRIQQVVRGDSAAYFCASSLRAGDGEQYFGPGTRLTVT.

This clonotype occurred a few times. This chain links TRBV4-1 with TRBJ1-6, with 7 bases identical to TRBD1. The CDR3 sequence is 14 residues long. In germline, CDR1 is MGHRA, CDR2 YSYEKL. V lost 3 bases to trimming and J lost 7 bases; unmatched junction nucleotides: 3. The CDR3 loop is CASSHEQGNSPLHF. In DNA form, the CDR3 reads TGCGCCAGCAGCCATGAACAGGGGAATTCACCCCTCCACTTT.

This clonotype was counted between two and nine times. The V gene is TRBV3-1, the J gene TRBJ2-2; possibly TRBD1 or TRBD2 for D (6 bases each). Germline-derived CDR1 and CDR2 are LGHDT and YNNKEL (reference sequence). There are 16 residues in the CDR3. Trimming stripped 0 bases from V and 5 bases from J, with 13 bases between. CDR3 nucleotide sequence: TGTGCCAGCAGCCAAGAGGGGGCCGCGGGAACCGGGGAGCTGTTTTTT. It yields the protein CASSQEGAAGTGELFF.